This paragraph reports one T cell receptor beta chain. Source study methods: Filtering of immunoSEQ junctional sequences could not match full-length read filtering. Only in-frame clones appear in the TCRdb table, and some are missing; sequencing was by immunoSEQ multiplex PCR. That table is the source of V, J and clone size, and D and trimming were worked out from the DNA. Here the sample spans about 380,000 clones, roughly 96% being singletons. The data stem from a study of shared clonotypes between healthy human individuals. Pooled CD45RO+ cells and CCR7-negative CD45RA+ TemRA cells made up CD8 memory. V was shortened by 6 bases and J by 4 bases, with 15 bases between the two germline ends. Germline V gene data show CDR1 as MGHRA and CDR2 as YSYEKL. The CDR3 loop spans 14 amino acids.

This clonotype originated in a man aged 25-45 years in good health. Sequencing was carried out using memory CD8+ T cells sorted from blood. Subset indicated: CD45RO+ cells pooled with CCR7-negative TemRA cells. The chain recombines TRBV4-1 with TRBJ1-2; D is uncertain. CDR3 loop: CASSSRTDLYGYTF. The DNA of the CDR3 is TGCGCCAGCAGTTCCAGGACGGATCTCTATGGCTACACCTTC.